Listed below are T cell receptor beta chains from one sample, sequenced in a study of T cells in Graves' hyperthyroidism and ophthalmopathy. One entry per CDR3 protein results from TCRdb running MiXCR on the multiplex PCR reads. The repertoire holds approximately 560,000 distinct CDR3 sequences, with around a sixth as singletons. The sample consisted of blood. The receptors were sampled from a young woman with Graves' hyperthyroidism. CDR3s leave out the opening cysteine and the closing phenylalanine or tryptophan. For some rows the clone size is stated as once, few or many, or as a class when expanded; others skip it.

CDR3aa,v_gene,abundance,j_gene
ASIGGKTQY,TRBV27,-,TRBJ2-5
AVGGSGTSGMAGTDTQY,TRBV10-3,many,TRBJ2-3
ATSREVARTSTDTQY,TRBV15,-,TRBJ2-3
ATSRVAGVGGSPLH,TRBV15,many,TRBJ1-6
ASSPRRLAGPETQY,TRBV3-1,many,TRBJ2-5
ASRGITNTEAF,TRBV30,many,TRBJ1-1
ASHPSGGTEAF,TRBV12-3/TRBV12-4,many,TRBJ1-1
ASSLADREGQF,TRBV11-1,many,TRBJ2-1
ASTFLADEQF,TRBV12-3/TRBV12-4,many,TRBJ2-1
AWSGRGYGYT,TRBV30,many,TRBJ1-2
ASSYQGSGNTIY,TRBV6-6,many,TRBJ1-3
ASSPAGRGLQPQH,TRBV18,many,TRBJ1-5
SARTGPHNEQF,TRBV20-1,many,TRBJ2-1
SVGTSGRIGYEQY,TRBV29-1,many,TRBJ2-7
ASSLTQGPLLTEAF,TRBV11-2,many,TRBJ1-1
ASRPPRRGLQETQY,TRBV2,-,TRBJ2-5
AWSREGTAFNYGYT,TRBV30,few,TRBJ1-2
AWLLSFGNTIY,TRBV30,-,TRBJ1-3
ASRLAGFIGTGELF,TRBV19,-,TRBJ2-2
ASSSPGLGDTQY,TRBV6-1,-,TRBJ2-3
AWIPGGRNQPQH,TRBV30,many,TRBJ1-5
SARTTSGSPLSTDTQY,TRBV20-1,few,TRBJ2-3
ASSFRLAGGLDGTQY,TRBV28,many,TRBJ2-5
ASSLFLDRAEKLF,TRBV27,-,TRBJ1-4
ASSPWTSGRPTDTQY,TRBV19,-,TRBJ2-3
SVGIGGGEKLF,TRBV29-1,-,TRBJ1-4
ASSPPPGHGQETQY,TRBV28,many,TRBJ2-5
ASSLDFSPGELF,TRBV11-2,-,TRBJ2-2
ASSQGVTGEYEQF,TRBV3-1,-,TRBJ2-1
SAGQRNTDTQY,TRBV20-1,many,TRBJ2-3
ASSLGLSSGTNTEAF,TRBV5-1,many,TRBJ1-1
SARDPRLLPNNEQF,TRBV20-1,-,TRBJ2-1
SARVWREGTDTQY,TRBV20-1,few,TRBJ2-3
ASSPSSRGPPYEQY,TRBV9,many,TRBJ2-7
ASSRWQGVGGHEQY,TRBV7-9,many,TRBJ2-7
SVCLDRGCNQPQH,TRBV29-1,-,TRBJ1-5
SARAVETVLGYT,TRBV20-1,-,TRBJ1-2
ASSPPGQTNEQF,TRBV3-1,many,TRBJ2-1
AWGTTSSGNTIY,TRBV30,many,TRBJ1-3
ASSTGGNEQF,TRBV27,many,TRBJ2-1
ASSQSRGISYEQY,TRBV4-1,-,TRBJ2-7
SARGGEKSYNEQF,TRBV20-1,many,TRBJ2-1
ASSSPGGEKLF,TRBV7-2,few,TRBJ1-4
SVWAEDSGANVLT,TRBV29-1,few,TRBJ2-6
SALAGGPLYEQY,TRBV20-1,-,TRBJ2-7
ASTPVWGHGAQH,TRBV6-1,many,TRBJ1-5
SPRLAGTYEQY,TRBV20-1,many,TRBJ2-7